What follows is one TCR beta chain and its context. Its cognate antigen is unknown. This specimen comes from a study of OX40 agonist ivuxolimab in advanced cancers. At the level of the study: Ivuxolimab is an agonistic anti-OX40 (CD134) antibody, and patients were treated with it. Patient treatment consisted of intravenous ivuxolimab administration every 2 weeks at 0.01 to 10 mg/kg.

Systemic immunosuppression or a history of autoimmune disease excluded patients. Findings of the study overall: The mean number of expanded clones was higher in CD8+ T cells than in CD4+.

This CDR3 comprises 13 residues. Between the trimmed V and J ends, which lost 0 bases and 4 bases, there was a span of 4 bases. Germline values: CDR1 WNHNN, CDR2 SYGVQD (reference sequence). Here immunoSEQ multiplex PCR was the method, and the copy in TCRdb shows in-frame clones only, minus some. The sample lists around 100,000 clones, around nine tenths occurring once. This receptor was obtained from an adult with an advanced solid tumor such as melanoma, head and neck, liver or kidney cancer. The J gene is TRBJ1-5, the V gene TRBV10-1; D ambiguous. The sample consisted of CD4+ or CD8+ T cells sorted from blood, taken in a trial of the OX40 agonist ivuxolimab. This CDR3 reads CASSESENQPQHF. CDR3 DNA sequence: TGCGCCAGCAGTGAGTCGGAAAATCAGCCCCAGCATTTT.